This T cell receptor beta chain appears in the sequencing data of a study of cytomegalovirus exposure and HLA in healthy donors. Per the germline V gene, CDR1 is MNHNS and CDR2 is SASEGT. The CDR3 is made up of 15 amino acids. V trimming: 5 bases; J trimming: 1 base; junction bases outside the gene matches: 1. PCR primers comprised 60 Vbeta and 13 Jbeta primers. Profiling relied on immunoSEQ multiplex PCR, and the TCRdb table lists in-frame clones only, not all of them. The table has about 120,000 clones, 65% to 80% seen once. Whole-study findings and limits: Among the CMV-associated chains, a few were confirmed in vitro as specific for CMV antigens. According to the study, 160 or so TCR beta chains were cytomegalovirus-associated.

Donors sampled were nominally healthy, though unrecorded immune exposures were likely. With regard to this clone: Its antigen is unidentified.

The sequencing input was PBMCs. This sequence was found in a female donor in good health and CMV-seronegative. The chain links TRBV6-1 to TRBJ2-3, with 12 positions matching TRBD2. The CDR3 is CASSRTSGGTDTQYF. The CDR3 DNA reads TGTGCCAGCAGTAGGACTAGCGGGGGCACAGATACGCAGTATTTT.